One sample yielded the 4 T cell receptor beta chains listed below, sequenced in a study of cytomegalovirus exposure and HLA in healthy donors. Both 60 Vbeta primers and 13 Jbeta primers went into the PCR. TCRdb keeps only in-frame clones here, not all; method: immunoSEQ multiplex PCR. The sample yields just over 200,000 clones, approximately 79% seen once. The sequencing input was PBMCs. These receptors were collected from a man aged 50 to 59 in good health and CMV-seronegative.

The CDR3 DNA reads TGTGCCAGCTCACCACCCCAACAGGGGGCCACCGGGGAGCTGTTTTTT. This codes for CASSPPQQGATGELFF. V gene TRBV18 combines with J gene TRBJ2-2, with TRBD1 matching 9 bases. After removal of 0 bases from V and 4 bases from J, the junction contained 3 bases not matched to a gene. This CDR3 contains 16 residues. Germline V gene sequence: CDR1 KGHSH, CDR2 LQKENI.

The V gene is TRBV5-1, the J gene TRBJ2-7, with 10 bases matching TRBD1. Germline V CDR1 and CDR2: SGHRS, YFSETQ. Trimming took 4 bases from V and 0 from J; bases not matched to a gene: 13. This CDR3 region has 18 residues. CDR3 sequence reads: CASSPGPGQGLSSYEQYF. The DNA for the CDR3 is TGCGCCAGCAGCCCCGGTCCGGGACAGGGGTTGAGCTCCTACGAGCAGTACTTC. Full variable domain (remainder filled in from reference TRBV5-1 and TRBJ2-7): KAGVTQTPRYLIKTRGQQVTLSCSPISGHRSVSWYQQTPGQGLQFLFEYFSETQRNKGNFPGRFSGRQFSNSRSEMNVSTLELGDSALYLCASSPGPGQGLSSYEQYFGPGTRLTVT.

The CDR3, as DNA: TGTGCCAGCAGAGCAGGGGGCTGGAACACTGAAGCTTTCTTT. Translating gives CASRAGGWNTEAFF. The chain recombines TRBV6-5 with TRBJ1-1; the match to TRBD1 covers 8 bases. Trimming took 6 bases from V and 1 from J; bases not matched to a gene: 4. Per the germline V gene, CDR1 is MNHEY and CDR2 is SVGAGI. The CDR3 has 14 amino acids.

The rearrangement uses TRBV7-3 and TRBJ2-7; 13 bases are a match to TRBD2. In germline, CDR1 is SGHTA, CDR2 FQGTGA. The CDR3 is 16 residues long. The trim removed 3 bases at V and 2 bases at J, leaving 4 bases unmatched. CDR3 in amino acids: CASSFGGTSGTYEQYF. CDR3 bases: TGTGCCAGCAGCTTCGGCGGGACTAGCGGGACCTACGAGCAGTACTTC.